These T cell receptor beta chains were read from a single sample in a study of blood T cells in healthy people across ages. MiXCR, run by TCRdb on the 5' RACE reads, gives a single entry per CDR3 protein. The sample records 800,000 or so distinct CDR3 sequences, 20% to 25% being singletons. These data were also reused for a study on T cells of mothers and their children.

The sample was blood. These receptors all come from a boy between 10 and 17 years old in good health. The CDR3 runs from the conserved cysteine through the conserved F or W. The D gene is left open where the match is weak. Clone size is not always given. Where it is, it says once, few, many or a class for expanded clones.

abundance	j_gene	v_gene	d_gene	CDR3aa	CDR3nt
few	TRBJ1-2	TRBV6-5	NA	CASSYQSSATGYTF	TGTGCCAGCAGTTATCAGAGCTCCGCCACTGGCTACACCTTC
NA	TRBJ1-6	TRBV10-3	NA	CAIRHPDRSPLHF	TGTGCCATCAGACATCCCGACCGGTCACCCCTCCACTTT
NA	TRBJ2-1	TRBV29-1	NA	CSVEDLRVSNNEQFF	TGCAGCGTTGAAGATCTTAGGGTCAGCAACAATGAGCAGTTCTTC
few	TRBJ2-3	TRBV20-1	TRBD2	CSASAAGGPTDTQYF	TGCAGTGCTAGTGCGGCGGGGGGGCCTACAGATACGCAGTATTTT
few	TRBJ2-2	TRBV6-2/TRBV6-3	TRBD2	CASSYSRAAGDTGELFF	TGTGCCAGCAGTTACTCGAGAGCAGCGGGAGACACCGGGGAGCTGTTTTTT
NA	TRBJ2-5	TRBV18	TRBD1	CASSPKGQQETQYF	TGTGCCAGCTCACCGAAGGGACAGCAAGAGACCCAGTACTTC
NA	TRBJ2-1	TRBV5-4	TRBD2	CASTSRASGHEQFF	TGTGCCAGCACATCGAGGGCTAGCGGACATGAGCAGTTCTTC
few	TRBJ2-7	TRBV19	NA	CASSMRDTSSYEQYF	TGTGCCAGTAGTATGCGGGACACCTCCTCCTACGAGCAGTACTTC
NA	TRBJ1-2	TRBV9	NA	CASSARDNYGYTF	TGTGCCAGCAGCGCCCGGGACAACTATGGCTACACCTTC
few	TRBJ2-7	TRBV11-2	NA	CASRQGFEQYF	TGTGCCAGCAGGCAGGGTTTCGAGCAGTACTTC
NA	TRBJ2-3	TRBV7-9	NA	CASSAKSTFIEYF	TGTGCCAGCAGCGCCAAGTCTACCTTCATAGAGTATTTT
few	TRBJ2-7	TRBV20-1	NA	CSARPDSYEQYF	TGCAGTGCTAGACCGGATTCCTACGAGCAGTACTTC
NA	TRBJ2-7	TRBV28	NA	CASSFGGAWTPYEQYF	TGTGCCAGCAGTTTTGGTGGGGCCTGGACCCCCTACGAGCAGTACTTC
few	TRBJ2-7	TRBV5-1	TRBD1	CASSSTLRDSLYEQYF	TGCGCCAGCAGCTCCACTCTCCGGGACAGCTTATACGAGCAGTACTTC
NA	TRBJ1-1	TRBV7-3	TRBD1	CASSSTGGQNTEAFF	TGTGCCAGCAGCTCTACAGGGGGCCAGAACACTGAAGCTTTCTTT
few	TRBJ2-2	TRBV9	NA	CASNLYGGAGELFF	TGTGCCAGTAATCTCTACGGAGGGGCCGGGGAGCTGTTTTTT
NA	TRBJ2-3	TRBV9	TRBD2	CASSAPLAGGGTQYF	TGTGCCAGCAGCGCACCACTAGCGGGGGGTGGTACGCAGTATTTT
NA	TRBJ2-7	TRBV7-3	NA	CASSLHGQDYEQYF	TGTGCCAGCAGCTTACACGGGCAGGACTACGAGCAGTACTTC
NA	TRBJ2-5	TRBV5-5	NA	CASSLDLRGQETQYF	TGTGCCAGCAGCTTGGATTTAAGGGGCCAAGAGACCCAGTACTTC
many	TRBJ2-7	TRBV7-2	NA	CASSLTTGPYEQYF	TGTGCCAGCAGCTTAACCACAGGGCCCTACGAGCAGTACTTC
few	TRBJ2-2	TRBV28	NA	CASSLGTYTNTGELFF	TGTGCCAGCAGCTTGGGGACATACACGAACACCGGGGAGCTGTTTTTT